The next 17 T cell receptor beta chains were all read from a single sample in a study of read filtering for tumor transcriptome and immune sequencing (TCRdb year 2020). Sequencing was performed on an Illumina HiSeq 4000. Starting from approximately 400 ng RNA, TCR libraries were constructed with the Immunoverse kit using molecular barcoded adaptors that cover the alpha/delta and beta/gamma chains. In-frame beta chains were kept once TCRdb had trimmed the public reads at Q25 with fastp and called clones with MiXCR. Rows merge per CDR3 protein into single entries with the most common DNA and genes. Here the sample has around 48,000 distinct CDR3 sequences; approximately 18% occur a single time. 15% to 17% of the sample is in the top ten clones. What was sequenced was a population of CD138-negative cells sorted from bone marrow. The sample's cell subset or site label, in plain terms: bone marrow mononuclear cells depleted of CD138+ plasma/myeloma cells by negative magnetic selection. The receptors were gathered from a donor aged 40 or over with multiple myeloma.

In this sample, this clonotype turned up many times. This sequence joins TRBV6-2 or TRBV6-3 and TRBJ2-7, with D perhaps TRBD2 (5 bases). Trimming pared 6 bases from V and 1 base from J, leaving 19 bases between. From germline, CDR1 is MNHEY and CDR2 SVGEGT. This CDR3 has 16 residues. CDR3 in DNA: TGTGCCAGCAGCCCGGTCGGGAAGGCCCAATCCTACGAGCAGTACTTC. Translation: CASSPVGKAQSYEQYF.

This clonotype occurred many times. This sequence joins TRBV29-1 and TRBJ2-3; maybe TRBD2 (6 bases). The CDR3 extends over 14 amino acids. The germline CDR1 and CDR2 sequences are SQVTM and ANQGSEA. The V end lost 3 bases, the J end lost 3 bases, and 13 bases lay between the germline ends. Here the CDR3 DNA reads TGCAGCGTTGAGGGGAGGATCGGAACAGATACGCAGTATTTT. It codes for CSVEGRIGTDTQYF.

The genes are TRBV5-1 and TRBJ2-1; D gene uncertain. Trimming stripped 0 bases from V and 15 bases from J, with 19 bases between. CDR3 length: 14 residues. Looked up from germline, CDR1 is SGHRS and CDR2 is YFSETQ. The CDR3 loop is CASSLEATRMDRFF. As DNA, the CDR3 is TGCGCCAGCAGCTTGGAGGCGACAAGGATGGATCGGTTCTTC.

This clonotype was observed at least ten times. V gene TRBV20-1 combines with J gene TRBJ1-1; no reliable D call. Per the germline V gene, CDR1 is DFQATT and CDR2 is SNEGSKA (reference sequence). This CDR3 region has 12 residues. Trimming shortened V by 5 bases and J by 3 bases, and 10 bases separated the two germline ends. Written as DNA, the CDR3 is TGCAGTGCTTGGGTCCCGGACACTGAAGCTTTCTTT. As protein: CSAWVPDTEAFF.

This clonotype came up many times. The chain is built from TRBV6-1 and TRBJ2-7; 7 nucleotides align to TRBD1. Trimming removed 4 bases from V and 0 bases from J; junction bases left unmatched: 9. The germline V gene has CDR1 MNHNS and CDR2 SASEGT. CDR3 size: 16 residues. CDR3 bases: TGTGCCAGCAGTGCTCTCCCGGACAGGCGCTCCTACGAGCAGTACTTC. Protein sequence: CASSALPDRRSYEQYF.

This clonotype has ten or more counts. The V call is TRBV4-1, the J call TRBJ2-4; 11 positions agree with TRBD2. The CDR3 sequence is 18 residues long. J gave up 1 base and V 0 bases, and 5 bases lay outside the gene matches. Germline V gene sequence: CDR1 MGHRA, CDR2 YSYEKL. The CDR3 nucleotides read TGCGCCAGCAGCCAAGAGGTAGCGGGAGGGGCGGCCAAAAACATTCAGTACTTC. Protein product: CASSQEVAGGAAKNIQYF.

This clonotype came up many times. The CDR3 region is CASSLRTQGGNSPLHF. The CDR3 region has the DNA TGCGCCAGCAGCCTCCGGACCCAAGGCGGTAATTCACCCCTCCACTTT. The J gene is TRBJ1-6, the V gene TRBV5-1, with D unclear. Trimming took 4 bases from V and 6 from J, leaving 17 bases between them. Germline loops: CDR1 SGHRS, CDR2 YFSETQ. The CDR3 has 16 amino acids.

This clonotype was seen repeatedly, ten times or more. CDR3: CASSLNRARETQYF. The CDR3 DNA reads as TGCGCCAGCAGCTTGAACAGGGCCCGGGAGACCCAGTACTTC. The rearrangement joins TRBV5-1 to TRBJ2-5; tentatively, D is TRBD1 (6 bases). The germline V gene has CDR1 SGHRS and CDR2 YFSETQ. V was cut by 1 base and J by 5 bases, with 12 bases left in between. The CDR3 spans 14 residues.

This clonotype was detected many times. This chain links TRBV7-2 with TRBJ2-7, with TRBD2 matching 7 bases. V was clipped by 4 bases and J by 3 bases; unmatched bases: 6. The V gene's germline CDR1 is SGHTA and CDR2 FQGNSA. The CDR3 is 14 residues long. The CDR3 DNA sequence: TGTGCCAGCAGCTGGGAGGGGAAAGGCTACGAGCAGTACTTC. As protein: CASSWEGKGYEQYF.

This clonotype was picked up many times. The CDR3 here is CSVDSGQGNTGELFF. The DNA for the CDR3 is TGCAGCGTTGATTCCGGACAGGGGAACACCGGGGAGCTGTTTTTT. J is TRBJ2-2 and V is TRBV29-1; 8 bases agree with TRBD1. With 3 bases clipped from V and 1 base from J, the junction kept 4 bases outside the gene matches. From germline, CDR1 is SQVTM and CDR2 ANQGSEA. The CDR3 totals 15 residues.

This clonotype was seen ten or more times. The genes are TRBV4-1 and TRBJ2-2; possible D gene TRBD1, 6 bases. Germline CDR1 is MGHRA and CDR2 is YSYEKL. There are 15 residues in the CDR3. Trimming left V 0 bases short and J 2 bases short, with 7 bases between. CDR3 protein: CASSQEDRNTGELFF. In DNA form, the CDR3 reads TGCGCCAGCAGCCAAGAGGACAGAAACACCGGGGAGCTGTTTTTT.

This clonotype was seen repeatedly, ten times or more. The CDR3 is CASSHIVGEQFF. CDR3 DNA sequence: TGTGCCAGCAGCCATATCGTAGGGGAGCAGTTCTTC. J is TRBJ2-1 and V is TRBV12-3 or TRBV12-4; D gene uncertain. The CDR3 spans 12 residues. The germline V and J ends were trimmed by 6 bases and 10 bases, with 13 bases remaining between them.

Judged by abundance, this clonotype is medium-sized. The chain recombines TRBV14 with TRBJ2-1; 8 nucleotides line up with TRBD2. CDR3 length equals 15 residues. Per the germline V gene, CDR1 is SGHDN and CDR2 is FVKESK. Trimming took 7 bases from V and 5 from J; bases not matched to a gene: 10. The DNA of the CDR3 is TGTGCCAGCACCCTCCGCGGGGGGAGCAACAATGAGCAGTTCTTC. This gives the protein CASTLRGGSNNEQFF.

V usage is TRBV19 and J usage is TRBJ2-3; D gene uncertain. Germline assignment: CDR1 LNHDA and CDR2 SQIVND (reference sequence). Trimming pared 3 bases from V and 8 bases from J, leaving 6 bases between. The CDR3 totals 11 residues. CDR3: CASSIFLTQYF. CDR3 nucleotide sequence: TGTGCCAGTAGTATTTTTCTTACGCAGTATTTT.

This clonotype was detected ten times or more. The chain is built from TRBV6-2 or TRBV6-3 and TRBJ2-7; tentatively, D is TRBD2 (7 bases). V was cut by 2 bases and J by 3 bases, with 11 bases left in between. The CDR3 consists of 14 residues. Per the germline V gene, CDR1 is MNHEY and CDR2 is SVGEGT. The CDR3 reads CASSYPGGLYEQYF. CDR3 bases: TGTGCCAGCAGTTACCCGGGGGGCCTCTACGAGCAGTACTTC.

With regard to this clonotype: A much more abundant neighbour one base away suggests this may be a read error. The rearrangement links TRBV27 to TRBJ1-2; D gene unclear. The CDR3 loop spans 13 amino acids. Trimming took 1 base from V and 8 from J, leaving 11 bases between them. CDR1 and CDR2 (germline): MNHEY, SMNVEV (reference sequence). CDR3 DNA sequence: TGTGCCAGCAGTTTATATAGAGGTACAGGCTACACCTTC. Translating gives CASSLYRGTGYTF.

V is TRBV21-1 and J is TRBJ2-6; TRBD1, the table's D call, was not compared with the DNA. TRBV21-1 is annotated as a pseudogene. This CDR3 contains 19 residues. The CDR3 DNA sequence: TGTGCCAGCAGCAAGGGTCCCGAATCCGACTCGAGAGGGGCCAACGTCCTGACTTTC. Amino acids: CASSKGPESDSRGANVLTF.